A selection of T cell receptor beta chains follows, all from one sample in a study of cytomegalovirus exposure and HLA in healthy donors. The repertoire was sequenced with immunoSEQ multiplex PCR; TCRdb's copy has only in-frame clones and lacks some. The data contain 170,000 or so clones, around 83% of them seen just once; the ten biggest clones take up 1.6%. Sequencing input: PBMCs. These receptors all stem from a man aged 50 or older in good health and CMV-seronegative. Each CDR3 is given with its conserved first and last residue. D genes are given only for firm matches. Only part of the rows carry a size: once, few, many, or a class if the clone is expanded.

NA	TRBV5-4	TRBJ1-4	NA	CASSPEAAHEKLFF	TGTGCCAGCAGCCCAGAAGCGGCGCATGAAAAACTGTTTTTT
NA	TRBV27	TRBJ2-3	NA	CASSLSNGGGTDTQYF	TGTGCCAGCAGTTTATCGAACGGGGGTGGCACAGATACGCAGTATTTT
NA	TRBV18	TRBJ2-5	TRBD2	CASSPSGLSETQYF	TGTGCCAGCTCACCCTCGGGACTATCAGAGACCCAGTACTTC
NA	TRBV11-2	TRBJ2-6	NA	CASSSLRAGANVLTF	TGTGCCAGCAGCTCCCTGAGGGCTGGGGCCAACGTCCTGACTTTC
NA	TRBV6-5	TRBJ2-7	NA	CASSYSNRAYSYEQYF	TGTGCCAGCAGTTACTCGAACAGAGCCTACTCCTACGAGCAGTACTTC
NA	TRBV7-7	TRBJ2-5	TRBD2	CASSLGTSGETQYF	TGTGCTAGCAGCTTAGGGACTAGCGGTGAGACCCAGTACTTC
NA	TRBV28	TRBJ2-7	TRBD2	CASSLAGGNYEQYF	TGTGCCAGCAGTTTAGCGGGGGGAAACTACGAGCAGTACTTC
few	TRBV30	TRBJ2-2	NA	CAWSGPGNTGELFF	TGTGCCTGGAGTGGGCCGGGGAACACCGGGGAGCTGTTTTTT
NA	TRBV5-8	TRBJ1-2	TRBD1	CASSLGTGTYGYTF	TGTGCCAGCAGCTTGGGGACAGGGACCTATGGCTACACCTTC
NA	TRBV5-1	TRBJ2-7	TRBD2	CASSLGAGGSIYEQYF	TGCGCCAGCAGCTTGGGAGCGGGAGGGTCCATCTACGAGCAGTACTTC
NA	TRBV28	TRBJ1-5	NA	CASSRQHSNQPQHF	TGTGCCAGCAGTCGACAGCATAGCAATCAGCCCCAGCATTTT
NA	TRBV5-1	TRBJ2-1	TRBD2	CASSSGLTDNEQFF	TGCGCCAGCAGCTCGGGACTAACAGACAATGAGCAGTTCTTC
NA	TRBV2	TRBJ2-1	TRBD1	CASKGQGVYEQFF	TGTGCCAGCAAAGGACAGGGGGTATATGAGCAGTTCTTC
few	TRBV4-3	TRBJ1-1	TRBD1	CASSLWDRQNTEAFF	TGCGCCAGCAGCCTATGGGACAGACAGAACACTGAAGCTTTCTTT
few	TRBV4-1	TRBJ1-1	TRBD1	CASSQRVEQGLTEAFF	TGCGCCAGCAGTCAGAGAGTTGAACAGGGGCTTACTGAAGCTTTCTTT
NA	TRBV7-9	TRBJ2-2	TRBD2	CSSSPSGSQTGELFF	TGTTCCAGCAGCCCTAGCGGGAGTCAGACCGGGGAGCTGTTTTTT
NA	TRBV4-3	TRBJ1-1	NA	CASSQNTGRKTEAFF	TGCGCCAGCAGCCAAAATACAGGGAGAAAGACTGAAGCTTTCTTT
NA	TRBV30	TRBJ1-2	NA	CASTLGGRRTF	TGTGCCTCCACGTTGGGGGGGCGAAGGACCTTC
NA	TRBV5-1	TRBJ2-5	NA	CASTKNGQTIETQYF	TGCGCCAGCACCAAGAACGGACAAACCATCGAGACCCAGTACTTC
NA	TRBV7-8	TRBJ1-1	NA	CASSLDMSEAFF	TGTGCCAGCAGCTTAGATATGTCCGAAGCTTTCTTT
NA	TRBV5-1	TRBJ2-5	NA	CASSPPSSGETQYF	TGCGCCAGCAGCCCCCCTAGCTCCGGGGAGACCCAGTACTTC
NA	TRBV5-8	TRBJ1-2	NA	CASSLVEGVGGYTF	TGTGCCAGCAGCTTGGTTGAAGGGGTCGGCGGCTACACCTTC
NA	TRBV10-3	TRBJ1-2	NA	CAIRPPTPRQDGYTF	TGTGCCATCAGGCCCCCCACCCCGCGACAGGATGGCTACACCTTC
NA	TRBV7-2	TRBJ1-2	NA	CASSLAGPGAGGYTF	TGTGCCAGCAGCTTAGCGGGGCCCGGGGCGGGGGGCTACACCTTC
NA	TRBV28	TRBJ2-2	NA	CASSYRHPTGELFF	TGTGCCAGCAGTTATCGACACCCCACCGGGGAGCTGTTTTTT
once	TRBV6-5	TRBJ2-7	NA	CASTTANSYEQYF	TGTGCCAGCACTACCGCCAACTCCTACGAGCAGTACTTC
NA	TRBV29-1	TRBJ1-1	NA	CSVVQQVGYTEAFF	TGCAGCGTAGTTCAACAGGTTGGGTACACTGAAGCTTTCTTT
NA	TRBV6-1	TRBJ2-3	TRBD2	CASSALSSGGPSTDTQYF	TGTGCCAGCAGTGCTCTGTCTAGCGGGGGACCTAGCACAGATACGCAGTATTTT
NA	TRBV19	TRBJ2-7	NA	CASSVLGQSYEQYF	TGTGCCAGTAGTGTCCTAGGACAGTCCTACGAGCAGTACTTC
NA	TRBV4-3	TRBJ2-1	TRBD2	CASSKGAGSGGRNEQFF	TGCGCCAGCAGCAAGGGGGCGGGTAGCGGGGGTAGAAATGAGCAGTTCTTC
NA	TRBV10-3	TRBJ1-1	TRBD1	CAISLGQGSTEAFF	TGTGCCATCAGTCTAGGACAGGGTTCCACTGAAGCTTTCTTT
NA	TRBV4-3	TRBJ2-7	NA	CASSQGKGRPYEQYF	TGCGCCAGCAGCCAGGGGAAGGGGCGCCCCTACGAGCAGTACTTC
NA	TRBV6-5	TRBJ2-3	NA	CASRAQRRATDTQYF	TGTGCCAGCAGGGCCCAGCGGAGGGCCACAGATACGCAGTATTTT
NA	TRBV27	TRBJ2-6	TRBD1	CASSPRQGQWGANVLTF	TGTGCCAGCAGTCCTCGACAGGGTCAATGGGGGGCCAACGTCCTGACTTTC
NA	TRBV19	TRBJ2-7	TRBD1	CASSTDAGTGVLDEQYF	TGTGCCAGTAGTACCGACGCCGGGACAGGGGTTCTCGACGAGCAGTACTTC
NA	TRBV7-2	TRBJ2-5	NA	CASSLQWGGVLRETQYF	TGTGCCAGCAGCCTACAATGGGGCGGGGTTCTAAGGGAGACCCAGTACTTC
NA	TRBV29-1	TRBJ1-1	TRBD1	CSVCTGVTEAFF	TGCAGCGTTTGTACAGGGGTCACTGAAGCTTTCTTT
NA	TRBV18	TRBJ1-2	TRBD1	CASSTGTANLGYTF	TGTGCCAGCTCGACCGGGACAGCTAATTTGGGCTACACCTTC
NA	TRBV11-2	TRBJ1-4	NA	CASSFELTNEKLFF	TGTGCCAGCAGCTTTGAGTTAACTAATGAAAAACTGTTTTTT
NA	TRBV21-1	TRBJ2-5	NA	CASSKVPRSTEETQYF	TGTGCCAGCAGCAAAGTACCCAGATCAACCGAAGAGACCCAGTACTTC
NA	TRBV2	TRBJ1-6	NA	CASRKVNRDNSPLHF	TGTGCCAGCAGGAAGGTAAACAGAGATAATTCACCCCTCCACTTT
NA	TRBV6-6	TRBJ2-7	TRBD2	CASSIQRTSAYEQYF	TGTGCCAGCAGTATCCAAAGGACTAGCGCCTACGAGCAGTACTTC
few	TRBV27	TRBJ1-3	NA	CASGGLLAGNTIYF	TGTGCCAGCGGGGGGTTATTGGCTGGAAACACCATATATTTT
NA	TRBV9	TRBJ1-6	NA	CASSVIPGEDLHF	TGTGCCAGCAGCGTGATTCCCGGAGAGGACCTCCACTTT
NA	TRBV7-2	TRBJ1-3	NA	CASSLVRDSGNTIYF	TGTGCCAGCAGCTTAGTCAGGGACTCTGGAAACACCATATATTTT
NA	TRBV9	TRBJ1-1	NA	CASSAVQGPFMNTEAFF	TGTGCCAGCAGCGCCGTACAGGGACCTTTCATGAACACTGAAGCTTTCTTT
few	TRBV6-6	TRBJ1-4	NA	CASRLPRRGEAEKLFF	TGTGCCAGCAGACTACCTCGAAGGGGTGAGGCTGAAAAACTGTTTTTT
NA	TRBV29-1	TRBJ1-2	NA	CSVAEGVATVGYTF	TGCAGCGTTGCAGAAGGGGTGGCTACGGTTGGCTACACCTTC
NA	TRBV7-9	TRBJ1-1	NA	CASSSGRQEGDEAFF	TGTGCCAGCAGCTCCGGCAGGCAGGAAGGTGATGAAGCTTTCTTT
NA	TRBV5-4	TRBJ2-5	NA	CASSFRGLRETQYF	TGTGCCAGCAGCTTTAGGGGCCTCCGGGAGACCCAGTACTTC
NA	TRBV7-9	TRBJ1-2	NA	CASSGVTGGYTF	TGTGCCAGCAGCGGGGTTACAGGGGGCTACACCTTC
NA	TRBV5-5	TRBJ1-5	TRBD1	CASSPNRGGNQPQHF	TGTGCCAGCAGCCCGAACAGGGGGGGCAATCAGCCCCAGCATTTT
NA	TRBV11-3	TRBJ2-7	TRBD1	CASSSGGAGEQYF	TGTGCCAGCAGCTCAGGGGGCGCTGGGGAGCAGTACTTC
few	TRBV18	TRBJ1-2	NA	CASSPGGGLLDYGYTF	TGTGCCAGCTCACCAGGCGGGGGTCTCCTCGACTATGGCTACACCTTC